This entry lists 22 T cell receptor beta chains sequenced from one sample in a study of cytomegalovirus exposure and HLA in healthy donors (dated by TCRdb to 2016 to 2017). Library preparation employed the immunoSEQ multiplex PCR assay. The multiplex PCR relied on a mix of 60 forward primers for TCR Vbeta segments and 13 reverse primers for TCR Jbeta segments. Drawn from immuneACCESS, this table holds only the in-frame rearrangements with V and J called that TCRdb kept. Clones are partly lost; checked studies trace under half to an unresolved V gene and leave the rest unexplained. For this sample there are roughly 110,000 clones; about three quarters appear just once. Roughly 6.5% of the sample belongs to the ten largest clones. The sequenced sample consisted of PBMCs. The receptors were gathered from a woman in her fifties or sixties in good health and CMV-seropositive.

The chain recombines TRBV9 with TRBJ1-2; D unclear. CDR3 size: 12 residues. CDR1 SGDLS and CDR2 YYNGEE come from the germline V gene. V dropped 4 bases and J dropped 3 bases, with 7 bases sitting between them. CDR3 sequence: CASSPGDYGYTF. The CDR3 DNA reads as TGTGCCAGCAGCCCAGGCGACTATGGCTACACCTTC.

The V call is TRBV7-3, the J call TRBJ2-7, with 8 bases that match TRBD2. The V segment lost 1 base and the J segment 3 bases; nucleotides outside the gene matches: 11. CDR1 and CDR2 (germline): SGHTA, FQGTGA. CDR3 length: 17 amino acids. The CDR3 DNA reads TGTGCCAGCAGCTTAAGGCCCGCGGGGACTAGTAACTACGAGCAGTACTTC. It yields the protein CASSLRPAGTSNYEQYF.

This clone was observed a single time. The chain carries TRBV6-1 and TRBJ1-2; D gene unclear. The germline gives CDR1 MNHNS, CDR2 SASEGT. Trimming stripped 7 bases from V and 11 bases from J, with 14 bases between. The CDR3 runs to 11 residues. The CDR3 loop reads CASIRLNQYTF. For the CDR3, the DNA is TGTGCCAGCATACGTTTAAACCAGTACACCTTC.

This rearrangement joins TRBV10-3 to TRBJ1-1, with TRBD1 matching 7 bases. CDR1 is ENHRY and CDR2 is SYGVKD in the germline V gene. The CDR3 is made up of 14 amino acids. V lost 10 bases and J lost 2; bases outside the gene matches: 10. The CDR3 nucleotides are TGTGCCACCTACCCGGCAGGGGGTAACACTGAAGCTTTCTTT. Encoded protein: CATYPAGGNTEAFF.

This clone was seen just once. This sequence joins TRBV4-1 and TRBJ2-3; a weak D match, TRBD2 (5 bases). V lost 4 bases and J lost 2, with 7 bases in between. The CDR3 is 13 amino acids. Germline V gene data show CDR1 as MGHRA and CDR2 as YSYEKL. The CDR3, as DNA: TGCGCCAGCAGCCTCGGGAACACAGATACGCAGTATTTT. Translation: CASSLGNTDTQYF.

This clone was recorded only once. The chain couples TRBV19 to TRBJ1-5; D gene unclear. The CDR3 is made up of 14 amino acids. The germline V gene has CDR1 LNHDA and CDR2 SQIVND (reference sequence). V dropped 5 bases and J dropped 0 bases, with 8 bases sitting between them. CDR3 loop: CASSDNFSNQPQHF. The CDR3, as DNA: TGTGCCAGTAGTGACAACTTTAGCAATCAGCCCCAGCATTTT.

The chain employs TRBV6-1 and TRBJ1-4; TRBD1 matches 8 bases. Germline loops: CDR1 MNHNS, CDR2 SASEGT. V dropped 3 bases and J dropped 15; count of bases not matched to a gene: 9. This CDR3 contains 13 residues. In nucleotides, the CDR3 is TGTGCCAGCAGTGAGACTCAGGGGGCTCTCGTGTTTTTT. Translation gives CASSETQGALVFF.

The gene calls are TRBV7-2 and TRBJ1-3, with 8 bases identical to TRBD1. Germline assignment: CDR1 SGHTA and CDR2 FQGNSA. The V segment lost 1 base and the J segment 4 bases; nucleotides outside the gene matches: 0. The CDR3 has 14 residues. CDR3 loop: CASSLGTGGNTIYF. The CDR3 DNA follows: TGTGCCAGCAGCTTAGGGACAGGGGGAAACACCATATATTTT.

The J gene is TRBJ1-3, the V gene TRBV5-1, with D tentatively TRBD1 (5 bases). CDR1 is SGHRS and CDR2 is YFSETQ in the germline V gene. The V end was cut by 1 base, the J end by 0 bases, with 11 bases between. CDR3 length: 16 amino acids. The CDR3 region has the DNA TGCGCCAGCAGCTTGACGGGACTGAGCTCTGGAAACACCATATATTTT. Amino acids: CASSLTGLSSGNTIYF.

The chain links TRBV21-1 to TRBJ1-1. TRBV21-1 corresponds to a pseudogene. The CDR3 covers 19 residues. Written as DNA, the CDR3 is TGTGCCAGCAGCGGGGGGGCGGTAGCGGGGGACTGGTTGGACACTGAAGCTTTCTTT. This encodes CASSGGAVAGDWLDTEAFF.

The rearrangement uses TRBV7-8 and TRBJ1-2; 9 bases map to TRBD1. The V gene's germline CDR1 is SGHVS and CDR2 FQNEAQ. J gave up 2 bases and V 6 bases, and 13 bases lay outside the gene matches. This CDR3 spans 17 amino acids. CDR3 in amino acids: CASRPIPGQGGNYGYTF. CDR3 sequence (DNA): TGTGCCAGCAGGCCGATTCCGGGACAGGGAGGGAACTATGGCTACACCTTC.

The chain combines TRBV2 with TRBJ2-7; tentatively, D is TRBD2 (7 bases). The CDR3 has 16 residues. In germline, CDR1 is SNHLY, CDR2 FYNNEI. The V end was cut by 0 bases, the J end by 4 bases, with 16 bases between. Here the CDR3 DNA reads TGTGCCAGCAGTGAAGCTCGGAGGGGGGGCGCGTACGAGCAGTACTTC. Its translation: CASSEARRGGAYEQYF.

V and J are TRBV7-9 and TRBJ1-3; no clear D gene. The CDR3 is made up of 16 amino acids. Germline CDR1 reads SEHNR; CDR2 reads FQNEAQ (reference sequence). The V end lost 6 bases, the J end lost 0 bases, and 15 bases lay between the germline ends. CDR3 in DNA: TGTGCCAGCAGGCGCCTCGCGGAGAGCTCTGGAAACACCATATATTTT. This gives the protein CASRRLAESSGNTIYF.

The CDR3 region is CATSSRQGSINGYTF. The DNA of the CDR3 is TGTGCCACCAGCAGCAGGCAGGGTAGCATTAATGGCTACACCTTC. This chain connects TRBV15 to TRBJ1-2, with D possibly being TRBD1 (5 bases). The CDR3 is 15 amino acids. Germline V gene lookup returns CDR1 LNHNV and CDR2 YYDKDF (reference sequence). Trimming removed 3 bases from V and 6 bases from J, with 17 bases in between.

This clone was observed a single time. The chain has TRBV5-1 and TRBJ1-2, with TRBD1 matching 9 bases. Germline assignment: CDR1 SGHRS and CDR2 YFSETQ. V lost 4 bases to trimming and J lost 3 bases; unmatched junction nucleotides: 13. This CDR3 region has 17 residues. CDR3 loop: CASSKGQGPGLDYGYTF. The DNA of the CDR3 is TGCGCCAGCAGCAAGGGACAGGGACCGGGTCTTGACTATGGCTACACCTTC.

The gene calls are TRBV6-1 and TRBJ1-5; 9 bases are shared with TRBD1. This CDR3 is 15 amino acids long. The V gene's germline CDR1 is MNHNS and CDR2 SASEGT. V shed 0 bases, J shed 11 bases, and the junction held 8 bases outside the gene matches. The DNA for the CDR3 is TGTGCCAGCAGTGAAGCCCCAACAGGGGGCGCAGCCCAGCATTTT. Its protein is CASSEAPTGGAAQHF.

The CDR3 loop is CASSSTANTGELFF. The CDR3 bases are TGCGCCAGCAGCTCGACAGCGAACACCGGGGAGCTGTTTTTT. The chain carries TRBV5-1 and TRBJ2-2, with TRBD1 as a possible D gene (5 bases). V lost 3 bases and J lost 0, with 6 bases in between. This CDR3 is built from 14 residues. CDR1 and CDR2 (germline): SGHRS, YFSETQ.

This clone has just a few counts. V usage is TRBV5-1 and J usage is TRBJ2-3, with 9 bases fitting TRBD1. Per the germline V gene, CDR1 is SGHRS and CDR2 is YFSETQ. V lost 1 base, J lost 2 bases, and 17 bases stayed unmatched. The CDR3 has 20 residues. The DNA for the CDR3 is TGCGCCAGCAGCTTGAGCGGGAAAACAGGGGGCCCGGCGGCCACAGATACGCAGTATTTT. Translated: CASSLSGKTGGPAATDTQYF.

As for this clone: A far bigger clonotype differs at one base, so this is likely a read error. The J gene is TRBJ1-1, the V gene TRBV4-3; D gene ambiguous. The CDR3 has 15 residues. Germline V gives CDR1 LGHNA, CDR2 YSLEER. This CDR3 is CAGSQGVLMNTEAFF. The CDR3 nucleotides read TGCGCCGGCAGCCAAGGCGTACTCATGAACACTGAAGCTTTCTTT.

Only a few counts were recorded for this clone. The chain joins TRBV5-1 to TRBJ1-3; 7 bases match TRBD1. The CDR3 is 18 amino acids. J gave up 0 bases and V 0 bases, and 9 bases lay outside the gene matches. Looked up from germline, CDR1 is SGHRS and CDR2 is YFSETQ. The DNA for the CDR3 is TGCGCCAGCAGCTTGGGGCCAACAGGGGTCAGCTCTGGAAACACCATATATTTT. The encoded protein is CASSLGPTGVSSGNTIYF.

The CDR3 here is CASKPGQGWSFDTQYF. In DNA form, the CDR3 reads TGTGCCAGTAAACCGGGACAGGGATGGTCATTCGATACGCAGTATTTT. The V and J genes are TRBV19 and TRBJ2-3, with 9 nucleotides matching TRBD1. This CDR3 is built from 16 residues. The ends lost 7 bases at V and 6 bases at J; junction bases unmatched: 14. In germline, CDR1 is LNHDA, CDR2 SQIVND (reference sequence).

CDR3 residues: CASSPLGGQETQYF. The CDR3 region has the DNA TGTGCCAGCAGCCCGCTAGGCGGCCAAGAGACCCAGTACTTC. This chain connects TRBV7-3 to TRBJ2-5; D unclear. The CDR3 is 14 amino acids. Trimming stripped 5 bases from V and 1 base from J, with 11 bases between. Germline V gene sequence: CDR1 SGHTA, CDR2 FQGTGA.